A single sample gave rise to the 8 T cell receptor beta chains below, sequenced in a study of control samples from healthy donors and cancer patients. Profiling relied on immunoSEQ multiplex PCR, and the TCRdb table lists in-frame clones only, not all of them. The table lists some 130,000 clones, approximately 94% of them singletons. Sequencing used PBMCs. All receptors derive from a man aged 50 or older with head and neck cancer.

The genes are TRBV3-1 (or the pseudogene TRBV3-2) and TRBJ2-5; D assignment may be TRBD1 or TRBD2 (6 bases each). V lost 0 bases and J 7 bases, leaving 15 bases between the germline ends. The CDR3 covers 15 residues. Looked up from germline, CDR1 is LGHDT and CDR2 is YNNKEL (reference sequence). As DNA, the CDR3 is TGTGCCAGCAGCCAAGATTCGGGGGCGGCCTGGACCCAGTACTTC. Translation: CASSQDSGAAWTQYF.

This clone was observed once. J is TRBJ2-5 and V is TRBV9, with 7 bases identical to TRBD2. The V gene end was trimmed by 3 bases and the J gene end by 2 bases; junction bases not matched to a gene: 4. The CDR3 covers 14 residues. Germline lookup yields CDR1 SGDLS and CDR2 YYNGEE. This CDR3 is CASSAWGGQETQYF. The CDR3 bases are TGTGCCAGCAGCGCGTGGGGGGGTCAAGAGACCCAGTACTTC.

In nucleotides, the CDR3 is TGTGCCAGCAAGCTGGGGCGCAGCTTTTACAATGAGCAGTTCTTC. It is translated as CASKLGRSFYNEQFF. This rearrangement joins TRBV6-5 to TRBJ2-1; tentative D call: TRBD1 (5 bases). Germline CDR1 reads MNHEY; CDR2 reads SVGAGI. The CDR3 is 15 amino acids. Trimming cost V 7 bases and J 4 bases, with 17 bases left between them.

The rearrangement links TRBV30 to TRBJ2-7; 8 nucleotides line up with TRBD1. From germline, CDR1 is GTSNPN and CDR2 SVGIG (reference sequence). V was pared by 2 bases and J by 4 bases, with 7 bases of the junction left unmatched. The CDR3 is 14 amino acids. The CDR3 sequence: CAWSTGTGLYEQYF. The CDR3 coding sequence is TGTGCCTGGAGTACCGGGACAGGTCTGTACGAGCAGTACTTC.

This clone occurred a few times. This rearrangement joins TRBV10-1 to TRBJ1-4; D call uncertain. The CDR3 consists of 9 residues. CDR1 WNHNN and CDR2 SYGVQD come from the germline V gene (reference sequence). V gave up 4 bases and J gave up 15 bases, with 6 bases separating them. CDR3 DNA sequence: TGCGCCAGCAGTGCAACGGTGTTTTTT. The encoded protein is CASSATVFF.

J is TRBJ1-1 and V is TRBV27; TRBD1 is a possible D gene (5 bases). The V and J ends lost 8 bases and 0 bases respectively, with 13 bases between them. CDR3 size: 14 residues. From germline, CDR1 is MNHEY and CDR2 SMNVEV (reference sequence). The CDR3 region has the DNA TGTGCCAGCGAACCGGGACGTCTGAACACTGAAGCTTTCTTT. Residues: CASEPGRLNTEAFF.

CDR3 loop: CASSQDAIAKNIQYF. CDR3 bases: TGTGCCAGCAGCCAAGACGCCATAGCCAAAAACATTCAGTACTTC. The chain employs TRBV3-1 (or the pseudogene TRBV3-2) and TRBJ2-4; D not resolved. The CDR3 consists of 15 residues. CDR1 is LGHDT, CDR2 YNNKEL, per germline (reference sequence). Trimming shortened V by 0 bases and J by 0 bases, and 6 bases separated the two germline ends.

The chain combines TRBV27 with TRBJ1-2; 7 bases agree with TRBD1. CDR3 length equals 13 residues. Germline V gene sequence: CDR1 MNHEY, CDR2 SMNVEV (reference sequence). The ends lost 6 bases at V and 2 bases at J; junction bases unmatched: 3. CDR3 loop: CASRTGENYGYTF. DNA of the CDR3: TGTGCCAGCAGAACAGGGGAAAACTATGGCTACACCTTC.